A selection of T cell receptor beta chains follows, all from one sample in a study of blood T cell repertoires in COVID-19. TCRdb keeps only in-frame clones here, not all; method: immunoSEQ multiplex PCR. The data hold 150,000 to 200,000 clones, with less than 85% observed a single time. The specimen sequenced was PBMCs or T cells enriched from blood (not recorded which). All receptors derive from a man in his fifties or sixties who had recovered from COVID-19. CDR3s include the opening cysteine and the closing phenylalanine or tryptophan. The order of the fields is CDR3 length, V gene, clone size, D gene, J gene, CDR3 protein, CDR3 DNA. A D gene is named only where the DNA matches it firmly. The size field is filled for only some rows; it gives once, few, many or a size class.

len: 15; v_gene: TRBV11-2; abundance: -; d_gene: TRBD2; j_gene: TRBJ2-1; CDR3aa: CASSPWGGPYNEQFF; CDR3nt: TGTGCCAGCAGCCCGTGGGGGGGTCCTTACAATGAGCAGTTCTTC
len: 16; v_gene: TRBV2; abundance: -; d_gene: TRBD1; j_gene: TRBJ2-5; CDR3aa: CASSEGTGGRVETQYF; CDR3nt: TGTGCCAGCAGTGAAGGAACAGGGGGAAGGGTGGAGACCCAGTACTTC
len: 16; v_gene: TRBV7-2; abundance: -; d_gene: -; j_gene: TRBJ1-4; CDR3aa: CASSLTAGLANEKLFF; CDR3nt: TGTGCCAGCAGCTTGACGGCAGGGTTGGCTAATGAAAAACTGTTTTTT
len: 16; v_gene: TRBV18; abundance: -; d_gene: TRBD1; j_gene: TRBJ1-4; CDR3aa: CASSPELRGRGEKLFF; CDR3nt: TGTGCCAGCTCACCAGAACTCAGGGGGCGCGGTGAAAAACTGTTTTTT
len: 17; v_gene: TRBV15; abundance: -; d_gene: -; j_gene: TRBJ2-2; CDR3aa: CATSRDSRAVGHRGAVF; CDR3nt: TGTGCCACCAGCAGAGATAGTAGGGCGGTTGGTCACCGGGGAGCTGTTTTT
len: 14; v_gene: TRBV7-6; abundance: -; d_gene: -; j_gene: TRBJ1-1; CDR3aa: CASSLDTYNTEAFF; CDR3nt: TGTGCCAGCAGCTTGGACACCTATAACACTGAAGCTTTCTTT
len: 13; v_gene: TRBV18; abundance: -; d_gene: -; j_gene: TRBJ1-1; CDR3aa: CASSRTANTEAFF; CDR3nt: TGTGCCAGCTCACGGACAGCGAACACTGAAGCTTTCTTT
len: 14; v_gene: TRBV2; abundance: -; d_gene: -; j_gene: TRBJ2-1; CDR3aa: CASTPAGSYNEQFF; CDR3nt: TGTGCCAGCACGCCGGCAGGCTCCTACAATGAGCAGTTCTTC
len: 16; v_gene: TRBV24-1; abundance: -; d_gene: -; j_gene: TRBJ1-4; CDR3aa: CATSDFGGSANEKLFF; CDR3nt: TGTGCCACCAGTGATTTCGGCGGGTCCGCTAATGAAAAACTGTTTTTT
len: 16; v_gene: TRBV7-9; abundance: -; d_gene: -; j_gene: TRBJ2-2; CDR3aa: CASSSPRDTHTGELFF; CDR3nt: TGTGCCAGCAGCTCTCCCCGGGACACTCACACCGGGGAGCTGTTTTTT
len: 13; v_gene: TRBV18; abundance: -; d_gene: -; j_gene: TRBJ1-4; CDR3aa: CASSPSRDEKLFF; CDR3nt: TGTGCCAGCTCACCCTCCAGGGATGAAAAACTGTTTTTT
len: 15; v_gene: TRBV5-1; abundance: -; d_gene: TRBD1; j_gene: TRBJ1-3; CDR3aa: CASSLQGDSGNTIYF; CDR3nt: TGCGCCAGCAGCCTACAGGGGGACTCTGGAAACACCATATATTTT
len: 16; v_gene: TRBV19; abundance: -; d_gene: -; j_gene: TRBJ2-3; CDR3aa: CASSIGPSKFSDTQYF; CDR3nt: TGTGCCAGTAGTATAGGGCCTAGCAAGTTTTCAGATACGCAGTATTTT
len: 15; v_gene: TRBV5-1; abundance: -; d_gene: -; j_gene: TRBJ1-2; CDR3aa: CASSLAAGSGYGYTF; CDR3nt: TGCGCCAGCAGCTTGGCCGCCGGGTCTGGGTATGGCTACACCTTC
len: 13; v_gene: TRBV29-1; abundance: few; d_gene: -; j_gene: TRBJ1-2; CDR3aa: CSVEDRVPYGYTF; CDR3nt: TGCAGCGTTGAAGACAGGGTCCCCTATGGCTACACCTTC
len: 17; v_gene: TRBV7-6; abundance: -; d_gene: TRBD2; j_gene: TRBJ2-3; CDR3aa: CASSLYASGGTADTQYF; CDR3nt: TGTGCCAGCAGCTTATATGCTAGCGGGGGTACCGCAGATACGCAGTATTTT
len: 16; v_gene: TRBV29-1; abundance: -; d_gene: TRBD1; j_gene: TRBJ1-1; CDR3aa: CSVADDRVTMNTEAFF; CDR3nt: TGCAGCGTTGCCGACGACAGGGTGACCATGAACACTGAAGCTTTCTTT
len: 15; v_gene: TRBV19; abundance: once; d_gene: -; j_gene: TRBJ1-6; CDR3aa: CASSIGRIGNSPLHF; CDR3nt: TGTGCCAGTAGTATTGGGCGTATTGGCAATTCACCCCTCCACTTT
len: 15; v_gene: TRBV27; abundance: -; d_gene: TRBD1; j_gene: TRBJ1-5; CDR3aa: CASSTYGTVNQPQHF; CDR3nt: TGTGCCAGCAGTACGTATGGGACAGTCAATCAGCCCCAGCATTTT
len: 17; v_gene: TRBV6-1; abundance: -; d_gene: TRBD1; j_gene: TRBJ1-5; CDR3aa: CASSERRQGPSNQPQHF; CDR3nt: TGTGCCAGCAGTGAAAGGAGACAGGGACCCTCAAATCAGCCCCAGCATTTT
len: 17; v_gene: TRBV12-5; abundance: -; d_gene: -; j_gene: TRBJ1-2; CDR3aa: CASGLVQGKHEGTGYTF; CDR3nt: TGTGCTAGTGGTTTGGTACAGGGAAAGCACGAGGGAACTGGCTACACCTTC
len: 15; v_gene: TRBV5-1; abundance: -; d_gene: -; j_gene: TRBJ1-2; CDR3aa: CASSLQTGQDYGYTF; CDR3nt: TGCGCCAGCAGCCTACAAACAGGGCAGGACTATGGCTACACCTTC
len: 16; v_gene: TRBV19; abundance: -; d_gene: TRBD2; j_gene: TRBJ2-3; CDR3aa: CASSSRLARGTDTQYF; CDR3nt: TGTGCCAGTAGTTCCCGACTAGCGCGCGGCACAGATACGCAGTATTTT
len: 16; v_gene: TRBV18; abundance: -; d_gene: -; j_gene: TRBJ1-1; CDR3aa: CASSSTTGYTLAEAFF; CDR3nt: TGTGCCAGCTCATCCACGACAGGCTATACACTTGCTGAAGCTTTCTTT
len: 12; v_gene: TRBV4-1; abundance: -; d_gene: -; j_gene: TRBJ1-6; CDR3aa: CASNRENSPLHF; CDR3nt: TGCGCCAGCAATCGGGAGAATTCACCCCTCCACTTT
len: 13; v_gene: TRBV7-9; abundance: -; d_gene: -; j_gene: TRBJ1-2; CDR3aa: CASSLDSIYGYTF; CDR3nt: TGTGCCAGCAGCCTTGACAGTATCTATGGCTACACCTTC
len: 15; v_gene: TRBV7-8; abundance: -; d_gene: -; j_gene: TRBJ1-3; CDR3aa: CASSPLRSSGNTIYF; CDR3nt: TGTGCCAGCAGCCCACTGCGGTCTTCTGGAAACACCATATATTTT
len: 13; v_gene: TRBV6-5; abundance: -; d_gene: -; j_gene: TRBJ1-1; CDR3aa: CASRDTLNTEAFF; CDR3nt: TGTGCCAGTCGGGACACCCTGAACACTGAAGCTTTCTTT
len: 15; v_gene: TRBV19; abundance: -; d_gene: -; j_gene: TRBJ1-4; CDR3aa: CASSMAGSLGGKLFF; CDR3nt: TGTGCCAGTAGTATGGCGGGGTCTCTCGGAGGAAAACTGTTTTTT
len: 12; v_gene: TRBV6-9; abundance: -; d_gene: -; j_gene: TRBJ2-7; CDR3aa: CASSYRRNEQYF; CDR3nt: TGTGCCAGCAGTTACCGCAGGAACGAGCAGTACTTC
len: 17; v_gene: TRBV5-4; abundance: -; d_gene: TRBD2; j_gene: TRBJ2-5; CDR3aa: CASSQGLAGGPGETQYF; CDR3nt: TGTGCCAGCAGCCAGGGACTAGCGGGGGGGCCTGGGGAGACCCAGTACTTC
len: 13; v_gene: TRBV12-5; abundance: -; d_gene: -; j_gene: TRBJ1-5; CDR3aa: CASGHSEDQPQHF; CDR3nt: TGTGCTAGTGGCCACTCTGAGGATCAGCCCCAGCATTTT
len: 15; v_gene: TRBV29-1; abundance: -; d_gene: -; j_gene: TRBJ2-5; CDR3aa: CSVDWTDMPPGTQYF; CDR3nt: TGCAGCGTTGATTGGACAGACATGCCCCCAGGGACCCAGTACTTC
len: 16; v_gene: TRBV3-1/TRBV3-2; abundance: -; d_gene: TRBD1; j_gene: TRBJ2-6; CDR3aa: CASSHQDRAGANVLTF; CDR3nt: TGTGCCAGCAGCCATCAAGACAGGGCTGGGGCCAACGTCCTGACTTTC
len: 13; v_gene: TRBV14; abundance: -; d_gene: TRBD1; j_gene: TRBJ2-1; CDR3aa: CASSWTGDNEQFF; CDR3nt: TGTGCCAGCAGCTGGACAGGGGACAATGAGCAGTTCTTC
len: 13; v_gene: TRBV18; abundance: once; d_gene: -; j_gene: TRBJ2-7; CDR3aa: CASSHTANYEQYF; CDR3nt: TGTGCCAGCTCCCATACAGCAAACTACGAGCAGTACTTC
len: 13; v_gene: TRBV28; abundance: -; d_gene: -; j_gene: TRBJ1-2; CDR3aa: CASTGGENYGYTF; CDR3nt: TGTGCCAGCACCGGGGGAGAGAACTATGGCTACACCTTC